This entry is about one T cell receptor (beta chain). What it binds is not known. The table came from immunoSEQ multiplex PCR; TCRdb's copy has only in-frame clones and leaves some out. The profile shows approximately 940,000 clones, 70% to 85% of them singletons. This sample was taken from a study of shared clonotypes between healthy human individuals. General study findings and limits: Shared clonotypes: about 5% naive CD4, around 3.5% naive CD8, roughly 2.2% memory CD4, under 0.5% memory CD8.

The CDR3 is made up of 14 amino acids. This rearrangement joins TRBV21-1 to TRBJ2-3; the tabulated D call, TRBD1, remains unverified against the DNA. TRBV21-1 is a listed pseudogene. This clonotype was obtained from a man between 18 and 35 years old in good health. The sample taken for sequencing was memory CD4+ T cells sorted from blood. Subset noted: CD45RA-negative fraction. CDR3 loop: CASSQGQGSDTQYF. The CDR3 DNA is TGTGCCAGCAGCCAGGGACAGGGGTCAGATACGCAGTATTTT.